These 2 T cell receptor beta chains were all obtained from the same sample, sequenced in a study of blood T cells in healthy people across ages. A second PCR of about 7 to 11 cycles used a sample-barcoded 5' primer and a J-beta primer mix. TCRdb reprocessed the 5' RACE reads with MiXCR, giving one entry per CDR3 protein. Here the sample spans 1.5 million to 2 million distinct CDR3 sequences, approximately 50% being singletons. Sample: blood. These receptors all stem from a woman aged 40 to 50 in good health.

The genes are TRBV5-1 and TRBJ2-3, with TRBD2 matching 10 bases. J gave up 5 bases and V 1 base, and 4 bases lay outside the gene matches. Per germline, CDR1 SGHRS and CDR2 YFSETQ. This CDR3 contains 15 residues. The chain's CDR3 is CASSLTSGAQDTQYF. The CDR3 nucleotides read TGCGCCAGCAGCTTGACTAGCGGGGCCCAAGATACGCAGTATTTT. Supplemented by reference TRBV5-1 and TRBJ2-3, the full variable domain reads KAGVTQTPRYLIKTRGQQVTLSCSPISGHRSVSWYQQTPGQGLQFLFEYFSETQRNKGNFPGRFSGRQFSNSRSEMNVSTLELGDSALYLCASSLTSGAQDTQYFGPGTRLTVL.

The gene calls are TRBV15 and TRBJ2-1; D tentatively reads TRBD1 or TRBD2 (6 bases each). V gave up 2 bases and J gave up 7 bases, with 12 bases separating them. Germline CDR1 reads LNHNV; CDR2 reads YYDKDF (reference sequence). The CDR3 consists of 14 residues. The CDR3, as DNA: TGTGCCACCAGCAGAAATATAGGGGGGAATGAGCAGTTCTTC. Translation: CATSRNIGGNEQFF.